This entry lists 26 T cell receptor beta chains sequenced from one sample in a study of T cells in Graves' hyperthyroidism and ophthalmopathy. Regions amplified from RNA transcripts were the TCR beta CDR3 regions. Initially, a first-round RT-PCR of the TCR CDR3 employed the HTBI primer set. TCRdb itself ran the multiplex PCR reads through MiXCR, one entry per CDR3 protein. The repertoire includes more than 600,000 distinct CDR3 sequences, over 15% of them detected once, and approximately 8% sits in the top ten. Sequencing was done on a sample of blood. These receptors came from a man between 18 and 35 years old with Graves' hyperthyroidism.

For this clonotype: The junction and the germline gene differ at one end; a read error may be behind it. The rearrangement uses TRBV11-1 and TRBJ2-5; TRBD2 aligns across 9 bases. Germline CDR1 and CDR2: SGHAT and FQDESV (reference sequence). CDR3 length equals 17 residues. The CDR3 protein is CASSQSFLAGRQETQYF. DNA for the CDR3: TGCGCCAGCAGCCAATCCTTCCTAGCGGGACGGCAAGAGACCCAGTACTTC. Supplemented by reference TRBV11-1 and TRBJ2-5, the full variable domain reads EAEVAQSPRYKITEKSQAVAFWCDPISGHATLYWYRQILGQGPELLVQFQDESVVDDSQLPKDRFSAERLKGVDSTLKIQPAELGDSAMYLCASSQSFLAGRQETQYFGPGTRLLVL.

V is TRBV19 and J is TRBJ2-2; D remains unclear. V dropped 5 bases and J dropped 4 bases, with 8 bases sitting between them. The CDR3 totals 13 residues. CDR1 is LNHDA and CDR2 is SQIVND in the germline V gene (reference sequence). The CDR3 nucleotides read TGTGCCAGTAGTTCGCCCGCCACCGGGGAGCTGTTTTTT. Amino acid sequence: CASSSPATGELFF.

The sample holds a few counts of this clonotype. This rearrangement joins TRBV19 to TRBJ2-7, with 9 bases fitting TRBD2. This CDR3 has 14 residues. Germline trimming cut 3 bases from V and 5 bases from J; bases unmatched to any gene: 5. Germline CDR1 is LNHDA and CDR2 is SQIVND (reference sequence). The CDR3 DNA reads as TGTGCCAGTAGTATGCCGGGACTAGCCCACGAGCAGTACTTC. Amino acids: CASSMPGLAHEQYF.

At least ten counts were recorded for this clonotype. The V and J genes are TRBV7-3 and TRBJ2-1; 8 bases match TRBD2. Germline CDR1 and CDR2: SGHTA and FQGTGA. V gave up 5 bases and J gave up 0 bases; unmatched junction bases: 6. The CDR3 has 16 amino acids. Here the CDR3 DNA reads TGTGCCAGCAGCCCGGGAGGGGCCTACTCCTACAATGAGCAGTTCTTC. Its translation is CASSPGGAYSYNEQFF.

The chain carries TRBV28 and TRBJ1-4; the D gene is possibly TRBD1 (6 bases). Trimming cost V 5 bases and J 3 bases, with 10 bases left between them. Per germline, CDR1 MDHEN and CDR2 SYDVKM. The length of the CDR3 is 14 residues. Written as DNA, the CDR3 is TGTGCCAGCAGTCGCGGGACACCTAATGAAAAACTGTTTTTT. Its translation: CASSRGTPNEKLFF.

This sequence joins TRBV7-2 and TRBJ2-7; possibly TRBD2 for D (6 bases). Between the trimmed V and J ends, which lost 0 bases and 3 bases, there was a span of 18 bases. The CDR3 has 17 amino acids. The V gene's germline CDR1 is SGHTA and CDR2 FQGNSA. The CDR3 sequence is CASSLALVLGGDYEQYF. The CDR3, as DNA: TGTGCCAGCAGCTTAGCGCTTGTTTTGGGGGGAGACTACGAGCAGTACTTC.

This clonotype was detected ten times or more. The rearrangement links TRBV28 to TRBJ2-7; a weak D match, TRBD2 (6 bases). Trimming removed 6 bases at V and 3 bases at J, with 15 bases between. CDR1 and CDR2 from the germline V gene are MDHEN and SYDVKM. The CDR3 loop spans 14 amino acids. The CDR3 DNA sequence: TGTGCCAGCAGCTTGGGGGGACCTCGCTACGAGCAGTACTTC. This encodes CASSLGGPRYEQYF.

The chain joins TRBV28 to TRBJ1-2; 9 positions match TRBD1. Germline V gene lookup returns CDR1 MDHEN and CDR2 SYDVKM. V shed 7 bases, J shed 7 bases, and the junction held 10 bases outside the gene matches. CDR3 size: 14 residues. The CDR3 here is CASITPGQGSGYTF. The CDR3, as DNA: TGTGCCAGCATTACACCGGGACAGGGATCTGGCTACACCTTC.

The chain is built from TRBV7-3 and TRBJ2-2, with a weak D call TRBD1 (5 bases). The CDR3 loop spans 14 amino acids. Trimming stripped 2 bases from V and 4 bases from J, with 8 bases between. Germline V gives CDR1 SGHTA, CDR2 FQGTGA. Written as DNA, the CDR3 is TGTGCCAGCAGCTTAGGGGCACTCACCGGGGAGCTGTTTTTT. This encodes CASSLGALTGELFF.

CDR3: CASRAGDGGETQYF. CDR3 coding DNA: TGTGCCAGCAGGGCGGGCGATGGAGGGGAGACCCAGTACTTC. This rearrangement joins TRBV28 to TRBJ2-5, with a possible D match to TRBD2 (6 bases). CDR1 and CDR2 (germline): MDHEN, SYDVKM. The germline V and J ends were trimmed by 6 bases and 5 bases, with 16 bases remaining between them. This CDR3 is 14 amino acids long.

The chain carries TRBV12-3 or TRBV12-4 and TRBJ2-7, with TRBD1 matching 8 bases. J gave up 5 bases and V 3 bases, and 6 bases lay outside the gene matches. The CDR3 sequence is 14 residues long. CDR3 residues: CASSFLQGADEQYF. CDR3 in DNA: TGTGCCAGCAGTTTTCTCCAGGGGGCAGACGAGCAGTACTTC.

The chain couples TRBV6-5 to TRBJ2-7, with 11 bases matching TRBD1. This CDR3 is built from 16 residues. The V segment lost 0 bases and the J segment 5 bases; nucleotides outside the gene matches: 6. Germline loops: CDR1 MNHEY, CDR2 SVGAGI. As DNA, the CDR3 is TGTGCCAGCAGTTACTCGGACAGGGGGCATCTGGACGAGCAGTACTTC. Its translation: CASSYSDRGHLDEQYF.

This clonotype occurred a few times. The rearrangement links TRBV6-9 to TRBJ2-7; D may correspond to TRBD1 or TRBD2 (6 bases each). The V gene's germline CDR1 is MNHGY and CDR2 SVAAGI. The germline V and J ends were trimmed by 2 bases and 1 base, with 24 bases remaining between them. This CDR3 has 19 amino acids. CDR3 DNA: TGTGCCAGCAGTTATGAGTCGTGGGGGGCACCCCGCCCATCCTACGAGCAGTACTTC. Translated, it gives CASSYESWGAPRPSYEQYF.

Comments on this clonotype: A read error may be the cause here, since a much bigger clone is one base away. The chain joins TRBV3-2 to TRBJ2-1; TRBD2 was called by the table and not checked on the DNA. TRBV3-2 represents a pseudogene. CDR3 length: 15 residues. The CDR3 protein is CASSRRQGGPETQFF. The CDR3 region has the DNA TGTGCCAGCAGCCGAAGGCAGGGAGGGCCAGAGACCCAGTTCTTC.

The chain is built from TRBV10-3 and TRBJ2-3; 11 bases match TRBD2. Germline CDR1 is ENHRY and CDR2 is SYGVKD. The CDR3 extends over 14 amino acids. As DNA, the CDR3 is TGTGCTTTCTCCACTAGCGGGAGTTTAGATACGCAGTATTTT. Amino acids: CAFSTSGSLDTQYF.

The chain recombines TRBV6-2 or TRBV6-3 with TRBJ2-3; possibly TRBD1 for D (5 bases). V was pared by 1 base and J by 10 bases, with 6 bases between. The CDR3 sequence is 11 residues long. The germline V gene encodes CDR1 MNHEY and CDR2 SVGEGT. The chain's CDR3 is CASSYWGSQYF. Written as DNA, the CDR3 is TGTGCCAGCAGTTACTGGGGCTCGCAGTATTTT.

This clonotype has only one observation. V gene TRBV19 combines with J gene TRBJ1-5; D is undetermined. The length of the CDR3 is 15 residues. CDR1 is LNHDA, CDR2 SQIVND, per germline (reference sequence). Trimming left V 2 bases short and J 0 bases short, with 8 bases between. This CDR3 is CASSINGNSNQPQHF. The CDR3 coding sequence is TGTGCCAGTAGTATAAACGGAAATAGCAATCAGCCCCAGCATTTT.

This clonotype was recorded many times. J is TRBJ2-5 and V is TRBV7-3; D not resolved. V lost 5 bases, J lost 5 bases, and 12 bases lay in between. Germline lookup yields CDR1 SGHTA and CDR2 FQGTGA. The CDR3 extends over 13 amino acids. Written as DNA, the CDR3 is TGTGCCAGCAGCCCCACAGCCGCTGAGACCCAGTACTTC. This encodes CASSPTAAETQYF.

This clonotype was observed a few times. The chain is built from TRBV28 and TRBJ1-5, with D possibly TRBD1 on 5 matching bases. Germline V gene sequence: CDR1 MDHEN, CDR2 SYDVKM. The V end lost 1 base, the J end lost 3 bases, and 10 bases lay between the germline ends. This CDR3 is 15 amino acids long. CDR3 bases: TGTGCCAGCAGTTTATACAGGCGAATCAATCAGCCCCAGCATTTT. Amino acids: CASSLYRRINQPQHF.

The rearrangement links TRBV30 to TRBJ2-1, with 8 bases aligning to TRBD2. Germline lookup yields CDR1 GTSNPN and CDR2 SVGIG (reference sequence). With V trimmed by 0 bases and J by 9 bases, 10 bases remained unmatched. This CDR3 contains 15 residues. Here the CDR3 DNA reads TGTGCCTGGAGTGTAGTAGCGGGAAGGTTCAGTGAGCAGTTCTTC. Protein: CAWSVVAGRFSEQFF. Full variable domain (remainder filled in from reference TRBV30 and TRBJ2-1): SQTIHQWPATLVQPVGSPLSLECTVEGTSNPNLYWYRQAAGRGLQLLFYSVGIGQISSEVPQNLSASRPQDRQFILSSKKLLLSDSGFYLCAWSVVAGRFSEQFFGPGTRLTVL.

CDR3 region: CASSVEGGNYNEQFF. Here the CDR3 DNA reads TGTGCCAGCAGCGTAGAAGGGGGCAACTACAATGAGCAGTTCTTC. The chain is built from TRBV9 and TRBJ2-1; 7 nucleotides agree with TRBD1. V lost 0 bases, J lost 3 bases, and 3 bases stayed unmatched. The CDR3 totals 15 residues. Germline CDR1 is SGDLS and CDR2 is YYNGEE.

This clonotype was seen only a few times. The gene calls are TRBV5-1 and TRBJ1-2; maybe TRBD1 (5 bases). V gave up 1 base and J gave up 7 bases, with 14 bases separating them. Germline values: CDR1 SGHRS, CDR2 YFSETQ. CDR3 length equals 14 residues. The CDR3 DNA reads TGCGCCAGCAGCTTGCAAGGGGCTCTCTCTGGCTACACCTTC. It codes for CASSLQGALSGYTF. The full variable domain, its missing parts supplied by reference TRBV5-1 and TRBJ1-2, is KAGVTQTPRYLIKTRGQQVTLSCSPISGHRSVSWYQQTPGQGLQFLFEYFSETQRNKGNFPGRFSGRQFSNSRSEMNVSTLELGDSALYLCASSLQGALSGYTFGSGTRLTVV.

This clonotype appeared many times. The rearrangement uses TRBV18 and TRBJ1-2; D gene uncertain. The CDR3 covers 14 residues. Germline lookup yields CDR1 KGHSH and CDR2 LQKENI. V lost 2 bases to trimming and J lost 1 base, with 8 bases between them. CDR3 DNA sequence: TGTGCCAGCTCACCAAACTGGGATAACTATGGCTACACCTTC. Amino acid sequence: CASSPNWDNYGYTF.

This clonotype appeared many times. The rearrangement uses TRBV20-1 and TRBJ2-3; TRBD2 matches 11 bases. Unmatched junction bases numbered 3, after V lost 6 bases and J lost 4 bases. Germline CDR1 DFQATT, CDR2 SNEGSKA (reference sequence). The CDR3 is made up of 13 amino acids. CDR3 loop: CSALAGAPDTQYF. The CDR3 DNA reads as TGCAGTGCACTAGCGGGAGCGCCAGATACGCAGTATTTT.

In its sample, this clonotype was seen a few times. The chain's CDR3 is CASSFDNSPLHF. The CDR3 DNA is TGCGCCAGCAGCTTCGATAATTCACCCCTCCACTTT. V gene TRBV5-1 combines with J gene TRBJ1-6; D is ambiguous. V was shortened by 2 bases and J by 5 bases, with 2 bases between the two germline ends. This CDR3 spans 12 amino acids. Germline V gives CDR1 SGHRS, CDR2 YFSETQ.

There are many counts of this clonotype. The chain joins TRBV6-2 or TRBV6-3 to TRBJ2-5; D may correspond to TRBD1 or TRBD2 (5 bases each). CDR3 length equals 14 residues. The ends were cut back, 4 bases at V and 5 bases at J, with 14 bases in the middle. From germline, CDR1 is MNHEY and CDR2 SVGEGT. The CDR3 region has the DNA TGTGCCAGCAGTTCTCCAGGGCGGAGGGAGACCCAGTACTTC. Encoded protein: CASSSPGRRETQYF.